The entry below gives a single TCR beta chain sequence along with its context. What it recognizes is unknown. The data derive from a study of T cell responses to AZD1222 COVID-19 vaccine. Some clones are missing from TCRdb's copy, which holds only in-frame ones; the method was immunoSEQ multiplex PCR. The sample records about 140,000 clones, over 75% being singletons. This CDR3 contains 14 residues. From germline, CDR1 is LNHDA and CDR2 SQIVND (reference sequence). Between the trimmed V and J ends, which lost 6 bases and 4 bases, there was a span of 15 bases. Whole-study results and caveats: Repertoire sampling was restricted to post-peak T cell response timepoints. Clonal diversity was possibly underestimated; the donors were predominantly white British and more often female. Researchers report vaccine-associated CD4 TCRs spanning spike, with dominance at 160-218 and 743-854. Unmutated variant regions are reportedly the target of nearly half of TCRs that are spike-specific.

The sequence was collected from an adult in good health. The chain joins TRBV19 to TRBJ1-2; D is unresolved. The material was peripheral blood, obtained on day 0 of AZD1222 vaccination. CDR3 in DNA: TGTGCCAGTAGACTAACAGCAACGAGCTATGGCTACACCTTC. Its translation: CASRLTATSYGYTF.